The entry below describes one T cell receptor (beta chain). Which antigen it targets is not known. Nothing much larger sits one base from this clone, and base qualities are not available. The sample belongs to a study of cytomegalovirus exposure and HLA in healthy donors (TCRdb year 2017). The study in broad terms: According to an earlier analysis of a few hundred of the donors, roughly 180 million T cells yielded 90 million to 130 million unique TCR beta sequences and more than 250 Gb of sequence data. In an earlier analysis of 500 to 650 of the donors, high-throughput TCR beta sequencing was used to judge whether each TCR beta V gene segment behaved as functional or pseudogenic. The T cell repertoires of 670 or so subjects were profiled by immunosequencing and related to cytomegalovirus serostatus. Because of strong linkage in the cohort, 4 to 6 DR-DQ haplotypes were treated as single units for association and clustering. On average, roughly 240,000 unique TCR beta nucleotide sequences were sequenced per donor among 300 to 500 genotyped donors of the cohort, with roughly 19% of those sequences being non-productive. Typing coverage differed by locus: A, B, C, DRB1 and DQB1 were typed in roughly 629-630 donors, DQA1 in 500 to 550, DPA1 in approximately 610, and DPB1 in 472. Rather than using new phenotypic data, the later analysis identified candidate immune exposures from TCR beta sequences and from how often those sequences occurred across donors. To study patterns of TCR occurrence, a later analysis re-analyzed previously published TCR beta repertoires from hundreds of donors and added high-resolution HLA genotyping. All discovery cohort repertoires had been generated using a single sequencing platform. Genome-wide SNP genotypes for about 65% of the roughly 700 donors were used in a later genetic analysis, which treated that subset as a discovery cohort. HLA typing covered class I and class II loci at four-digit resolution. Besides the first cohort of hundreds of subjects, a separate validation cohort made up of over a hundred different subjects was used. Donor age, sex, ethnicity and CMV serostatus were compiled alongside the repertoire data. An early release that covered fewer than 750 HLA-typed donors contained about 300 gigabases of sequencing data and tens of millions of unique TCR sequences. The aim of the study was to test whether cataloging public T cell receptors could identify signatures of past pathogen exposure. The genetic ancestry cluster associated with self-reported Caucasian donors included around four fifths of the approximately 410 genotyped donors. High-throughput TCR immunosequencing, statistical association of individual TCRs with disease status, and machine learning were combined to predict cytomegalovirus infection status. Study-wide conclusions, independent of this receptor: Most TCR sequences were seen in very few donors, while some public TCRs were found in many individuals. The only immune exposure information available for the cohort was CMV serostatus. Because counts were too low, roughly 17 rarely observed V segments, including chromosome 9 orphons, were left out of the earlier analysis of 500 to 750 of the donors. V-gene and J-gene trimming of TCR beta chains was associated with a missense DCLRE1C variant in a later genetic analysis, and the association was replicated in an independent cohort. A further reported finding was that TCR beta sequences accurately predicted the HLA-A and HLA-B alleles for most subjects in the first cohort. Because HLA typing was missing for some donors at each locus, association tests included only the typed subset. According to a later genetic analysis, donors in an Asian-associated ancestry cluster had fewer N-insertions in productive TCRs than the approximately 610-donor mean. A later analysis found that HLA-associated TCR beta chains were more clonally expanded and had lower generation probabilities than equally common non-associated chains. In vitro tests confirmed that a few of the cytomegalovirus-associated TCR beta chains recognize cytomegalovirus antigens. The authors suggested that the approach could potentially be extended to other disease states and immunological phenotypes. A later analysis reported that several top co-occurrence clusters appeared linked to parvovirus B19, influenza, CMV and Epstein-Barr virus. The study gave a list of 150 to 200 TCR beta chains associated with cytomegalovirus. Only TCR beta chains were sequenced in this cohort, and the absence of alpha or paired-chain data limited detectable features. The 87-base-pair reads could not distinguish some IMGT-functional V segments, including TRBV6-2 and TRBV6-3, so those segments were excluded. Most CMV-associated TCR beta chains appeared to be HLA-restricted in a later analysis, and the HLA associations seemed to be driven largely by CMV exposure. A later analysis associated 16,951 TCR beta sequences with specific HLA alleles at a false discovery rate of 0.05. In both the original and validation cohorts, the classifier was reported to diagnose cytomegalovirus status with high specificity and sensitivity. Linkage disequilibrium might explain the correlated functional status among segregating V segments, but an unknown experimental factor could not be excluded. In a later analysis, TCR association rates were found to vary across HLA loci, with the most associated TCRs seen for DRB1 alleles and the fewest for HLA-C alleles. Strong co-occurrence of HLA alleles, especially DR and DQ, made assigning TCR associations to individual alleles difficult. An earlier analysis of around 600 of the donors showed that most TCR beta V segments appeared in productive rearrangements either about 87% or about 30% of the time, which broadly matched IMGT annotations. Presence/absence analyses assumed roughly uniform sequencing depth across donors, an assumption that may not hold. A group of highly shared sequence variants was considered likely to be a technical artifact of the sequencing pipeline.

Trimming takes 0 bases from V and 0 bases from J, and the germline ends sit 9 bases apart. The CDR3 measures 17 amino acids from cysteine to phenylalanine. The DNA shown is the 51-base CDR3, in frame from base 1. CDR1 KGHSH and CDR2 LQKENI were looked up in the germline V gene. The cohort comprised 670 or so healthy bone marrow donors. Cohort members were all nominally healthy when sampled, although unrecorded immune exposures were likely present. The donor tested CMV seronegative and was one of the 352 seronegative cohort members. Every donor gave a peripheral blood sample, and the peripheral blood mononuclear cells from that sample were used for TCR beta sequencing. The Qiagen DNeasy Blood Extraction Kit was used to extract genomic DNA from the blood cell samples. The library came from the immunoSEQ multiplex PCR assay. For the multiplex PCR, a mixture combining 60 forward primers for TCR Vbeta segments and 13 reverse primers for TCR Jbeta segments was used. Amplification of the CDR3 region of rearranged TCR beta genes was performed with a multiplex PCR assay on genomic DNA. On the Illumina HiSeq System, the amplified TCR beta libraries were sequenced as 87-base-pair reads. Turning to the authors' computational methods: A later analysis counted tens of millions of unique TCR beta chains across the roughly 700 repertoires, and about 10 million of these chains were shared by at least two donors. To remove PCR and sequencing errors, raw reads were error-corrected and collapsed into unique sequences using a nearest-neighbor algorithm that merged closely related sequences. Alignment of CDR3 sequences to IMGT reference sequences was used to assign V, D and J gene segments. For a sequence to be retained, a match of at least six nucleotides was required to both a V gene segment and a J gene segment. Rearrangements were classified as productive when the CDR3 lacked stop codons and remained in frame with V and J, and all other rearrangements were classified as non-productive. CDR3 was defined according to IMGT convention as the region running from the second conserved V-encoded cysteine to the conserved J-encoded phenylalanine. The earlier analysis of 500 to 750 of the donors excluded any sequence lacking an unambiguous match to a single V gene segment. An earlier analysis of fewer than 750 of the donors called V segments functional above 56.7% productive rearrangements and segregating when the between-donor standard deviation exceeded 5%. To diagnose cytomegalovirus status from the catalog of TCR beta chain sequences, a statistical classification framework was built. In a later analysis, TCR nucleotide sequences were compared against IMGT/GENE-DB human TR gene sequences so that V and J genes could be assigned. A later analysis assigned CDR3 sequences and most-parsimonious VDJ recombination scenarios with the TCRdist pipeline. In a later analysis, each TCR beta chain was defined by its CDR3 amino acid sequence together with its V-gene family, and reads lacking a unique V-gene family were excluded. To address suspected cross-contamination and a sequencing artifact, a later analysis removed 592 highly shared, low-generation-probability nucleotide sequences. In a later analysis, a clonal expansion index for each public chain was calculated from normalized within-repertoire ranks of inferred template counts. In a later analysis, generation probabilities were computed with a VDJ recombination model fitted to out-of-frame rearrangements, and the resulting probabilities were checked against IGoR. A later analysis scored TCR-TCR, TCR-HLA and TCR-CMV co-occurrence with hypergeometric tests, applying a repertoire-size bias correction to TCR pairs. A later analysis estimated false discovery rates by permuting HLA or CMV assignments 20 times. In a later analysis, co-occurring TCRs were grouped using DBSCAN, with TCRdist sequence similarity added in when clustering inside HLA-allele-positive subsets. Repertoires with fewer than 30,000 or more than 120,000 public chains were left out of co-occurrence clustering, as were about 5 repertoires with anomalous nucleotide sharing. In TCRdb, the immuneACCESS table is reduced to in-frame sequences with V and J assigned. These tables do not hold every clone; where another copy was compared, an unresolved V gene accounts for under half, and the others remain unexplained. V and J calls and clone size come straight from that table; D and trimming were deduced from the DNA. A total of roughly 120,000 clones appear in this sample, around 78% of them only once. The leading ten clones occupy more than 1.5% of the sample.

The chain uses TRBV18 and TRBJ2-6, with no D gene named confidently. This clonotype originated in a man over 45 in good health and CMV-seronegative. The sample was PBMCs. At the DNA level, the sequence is TGTGCCAGCTCACCACCGCTAGGCTCCTCTGGGGCCAACGTCCTGACTTTC. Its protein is CASSPPLGSSGANVLTF.